Presented here are 24 T cell receptor beta chains from one specimen sequenced in a study of T cell responses to AZD1222 COVID-19 vaccine. The method was immunoSEQ multiplex PCR; TCRdb's version includes in-frame clones alone and lacks a portion of them. Here the sample spans around 200,000 clones, 88% being singletons. Here the sequenced sample was peripheral blood, taken on day 0 of AZD1222 vaccination. Every receptor here comes from an adult in good health.

V gene TRBV4-1 combines with J gene TRBJ2-3; D may correspond to TRBD1 or TRBD2 (5 bases each). The CDR3 has 15 residues. CDR1 and CDR2 (germline): MGHRA, YSYEKL. The V and J ends lost 1 base and 3 bases respectively, with 11 bases between them. In DNA, the CDR3 is TGCGCCAGCAGCCAAGGAGGGGCAGAGACAGATACGCAGTATTTT. Its protein product is CASSQGGAETDTQYF.

CDR3 sequence (DNA): TGTGCCAGCAGCCAGACAGGGAGCAATCAGCCCCAGCATTTT. Its translation is CASSQTGSNQPQHF. The J gene is TRBJ1-5, the V gene TRBV3-1 (or the pseudogene TRBV3-2), with 7 bases aligning to TRBD1. Germline V CDR1 and CDR2: LGHDT, YNNKEL (reference sequence). V lost 3 bases and J lost 1; bases outside the gene matches: 0. CDR3 length: 14 residues.

This chain uses TRBV19 with TRBJ1-1; no definite D call. The CDR3 is 11 residues long. CDR1 LNHDA and CDR2 SQIVND come from the germline V gene (reference sequence). V lost 6 bases and J lost 1, with 3 bases in between. CDR3 in amino acids: CASRGNTEAFF. The CDR3 nucleotides read TGTGCCAGTAGGGGGAACACTGAAGCTTTCTTT.

This chain joins TRBV28 and TRBJ1-5; no firm D call. The V and J ends lost 3 bases and 9 bases respectively, with 18 bases between them. Germline assignment: CDR1 MDHEN and CDR2 SYDVKM. This CDR3 is built from 15 residues. DNA of the CDR3: TGTGCCAGCAGTTTGCGCCAAAGGGCTGATCCGCCCCAGCATTTT. Translating it yields CASSLRQRADPPQHF.

This chain links TRBV28 with TRBJ1-1; D ambiguous. CDR1 and CDR2 from the germline V gene are MDHEN and SYDVKM. The CDR3 length is 12 residues. CDR3 nucleotides: TGTGCACCTAACGGGAGCTGGACTGAAGCTTTCTTT. This sequence encodes CAPNGSWTEAFF.

The chain couples TRBV28 to TRBJ2-5; tentatively, D is TRBD2 (7 bases). This CDR3 comprises 15 residues. Germline-derived CDR1 and CDR2 are MDHEN and SYDVKM. V was trimmed by 1 base and J by 5 bases, leaving 14 bases between them. CDR3 in DNA: TGTGCCAGCAGTTTATTACAGGGAGGGTCGGAGACCCAGTACTTC. It yields the protein CASSLLQGGSETQYF.

V and J are TRBV2 and TRBJ1-5; D is unresolved. CDR1 SNHLY and CDR2 FYNNEI come from the germline V gene. The CDR3 runs to 13 residues. V gave up 2 bases and J gave up 2 bases, with 4 bases separating them. CDR3 in DNA: TGTGCCAGCAGTGAAAACGGCAATCAGCCCCAGCATTTT. Its translation is CASSENGNQPQHF.

The chain has TRBV5-1 and TRBJ1-2, with D possibly TRBD1 on 5 matching bases. CDR3 size: 17 residues. V lost 4 bases, J lost 3 bases, and 22 bases lay in between. CDR1 is SGHRS and CDR2 is YFSETQ in the germline V gene. In nucleotides, the CDR3 is TGCGCCAGCAGCCGGGCCCCGGGAGCAGGGATGGACTATGGCTACACCTTC. Its translation: CASSRAPGAGMDYGYTF.

This chain links TRBV7-2 with TRBJ2-7, with D possibly being TRBD2 (6 bases). The CDR3 sequence is 15 residues long. Germline V gene sequence: CDR1 SGHTA, CDR2 FQGNSA. The V gene lost 6 bases and the J gene lost 2 bases, with 17 bases spanning the gap. The CDR3 region has the DNA TGTGCCAGCAGGGCGGGGCAGGGTTGGGCCTACGAGCAGTACTTC. As protein: CASRAGQGWAYEQYF.

The genes are TRBV7-2 and TRBJ2-1; D may be TRBD1 or TRBD2 (5 bases each). Trimming left V 1 base short and J 1 base short, with 11 bases between. Germline-derived CDR1 and CDR2 are SGHTA and FQGNSA. The length of the CDR3 is 16 residues. In DNA, the CDR3 is TGTGCCAGCAGCTTAGGTCGGGGCCTTTCCTACAATGAGCAGTTCTTC. It encodes CASSLGRGLSYNEQFF.

The rearrangement joins TRBV19 to TRBJ2-2, with 9 bases lining up with TRBD2. CDR3 size: 18 residues. Per the germline V gene, CDR1 is LNHDA and CDR2 is SQIVND (reference sequence). Trimming cost V 3 bases and J 3 bases; bases outside gene matches: 11. The CDR3 nucleotides are TGTGCCAGTAGTATCGGGGTCGCGGGGGGGCCGGACACCGGGGAGCTGTTTTTT. This translates into CASSIGVAGGPDTGELFF.

V gene TRBV3-1 (or the pseudogene TRBV3-2) combines with J gene TRBJ1-4; tentative D call: TRBD1 (5 bases). CDR3 length: 15 amino acids. Deletions cut 1 base from V and 7 bases from J, with 13 bases between. The germline V gene has CDR1 LGHDT and CDR2 YNNKEL (reference sequence). The CDR3: CASSQGRGELEKLFF. The CDR3 DNA follows: TGTGCCAGCAGCCAAGGTAGAGGGGAGCTTGAAAAACTGTTTTTT.

V and J are TRBV27 and TRBJ1-3, with a tentative D call TRBD1 (6 bases). V was cut by 6 bases and J by 2 bases, with 11 bases left in between. The CDR3 is made up of 14 amino acids. Germline V gives CDR1 MNHEY, CDR2 SMNVEV (reference sequence). The CDR3 loop reads CASSPTGTGNTIYF. The CDR3 nucleotides read TGTGCCAGCAGCCCTACAGGGACTGGAAACACCATATATTTT.

The CDR3 DNA follows: TGTGCCAGCAGCTCCTCTGGGGTGAACACTGAAGCTTTCTTT. Translation: CASSSSGVNTEAFF. The chain has TRBV7-3 and TRBJ1-1; D is uncertain. Per germline, CDR1 SGHTA and CDR2 FQGTGA. The CDR3 covers 14 residues. Between the trimmed V and J ends, which lost 4 bases and 0 bases, there was a span of 9 bases.

The chain joins TRBV5-6 to TRBJ2-6; no firm D call. Germline V gene lookup returns CDR1 SGHDT and CDR2 YYEEEE. The CDR3 is 15 residues long. Trimming took 0 bases from V and 0 from J, leaving 4 bases between them. CDR3 sequence (DNA): TGTGCCAGCAGCTTGGAGGGCTCTGGGGCCAACGTCCTGACTTTC. It specifies CASSLEGSGANVLTF. Together with reference TRBV5-6 and TRBJ2-6, the CDR3 gives the full variable domain: DAGVTQSPTHLIKTRGQQVTLRCSPKSGHDTVSWYQQALGQGPQFIFQYYEEEERQRGNFPDRFSGHQFPNYSSELNVNALLLGDSALYLCASSLEGSGANVLTFGAGSRLTVL.

The CDR3 loop reads CASSNPGEYGYTF. CDR3 in DNA: TGTGCCAGTAGTAATCCAGGGGAGTATGGCTACACCTTC. The V and J genes are TRBV19 and TRBJ1-2; TRBD1 might be the D (6 bases). Germline V gives CDR1 LNHDA, CDR2 SQIVND (reference sequence). Trimming took off 4 bases at V and 5 bases at J, with 11 bases between the two ends. This CDR3 has 13 amino acids.

This chain connects TRBV28 to TRBJ2-7; 8 nucleotides line up with TRBD1. The J segment lost 3 bases and the V segment lost 7 bases, leaving 11 bases of the junction unmatched. CDR1 and CDR2 from the germline V gene are MDHEN and SYDVKM. There are 15 residues in the CDR3. CDR3 amino acids: CASTQAGGLVYEQYF. CDR3 DNA sequence: TGTGCCAGCACCCAAGCAGGGGGCCTGGTCTACGAGCAGTACTTC.

This clone turned up a few times. V and J are TRBV5-6 and TRBJ1-2; 8 bases fit TRBD1. V gave up 3 bases and J gave up 3 bases; unmatched junction bases: 10. Germline-derived CDR1 and CDR2 are SGHDT and YYEEEE. The CDR3 length is 16 residues. The CDR3 DNA reads as TGTGCCAGCAGCTGGCGAGCAGGGGGCGCCGACTATGGCTACACCTTC. This gives the protein CASSWRAGGADYGYTF.

J is TRBJ1-5 and V is TRBV6-4, with D perhaps TRBD1 (5 bases). The CDR3 covers 13 residues. CDR1 is MRHNA and CDR2 is SNTAGT in the germline V gene. Trimming took off 2 bases at V and 7 bases at J, with 9 bases between the two ends. DNA of the CDR3: TGTGCCAGCAGTGACGGGGGTGGGCAGCCCCAGCATTTT. Its protein is CASSDGGGQPQHF.

The V and J genes are TRBV11-1 and TRBJ2-7; no clear D. This CDR3 is built from 14 residues. The V end was cut by 0 bases, the J end by 1 base, with 7 bases between. CDR1 and CDR2 from the germline V gene are SGHAT and FQDESV (reference sequence). As DNA, the CDR3 is TGTGCCAGCAGCTTAGCCCCAGGATCCTACGAGCAGTACTTC. This sequence encodes CASSLAPGSYEQYF.

J is TRBJ2-7 and V is TRBV2; 8 nucleotides line up with TRBD1. The germline V gene encodes CDR1 SNHLY and CDR2 FYNNEI. V lost 2 bases, J lost 4 bases, and 4 bases stayed unmatched. CDR3 length: 14 amino acids. CDR3 DNA: TGTGCCAGCAGTGAACAAGGACAGGGATACGAGCAGTACTTC. This encodes CASSEQGQGYEQYF.

The chain employs TRBV19 and TRBJ1-2; the D gene is possibly TRBD1 (6 bases). Germline CDR1 is LNHDA and CDR2 is SQIVND (reference sequence). This CDR3 has 17 amino acids. Between the trimmed V and J ends, which lost 5 bases and 4 bases, there was a span of 23 bases. As DNA, the CDR3 is TGTGCCAGTAGTCCGACTGTGACGATCCACAGGGCCTATGGCTACACCTTC. Protein sequence: CASSPTVTIHRAYGYTF.

The chain carries TRBV9 and TRBJ2-2; D not resolved. Germline values: CDR1 SGDLS, CDR2 YYNGEE. V lost 3 bases and J 7 bases, leaving 4 bases between the germline ends. The CDR3 is 11 residues long. CDR3 nucleotides: TGTGCCAGCAGCGATAGCGGGGAGCTGTTTTTT. It yields the protein CASSDSGELFF.

The rearrangement links TRBV25-1 to TRBJ2-3; D ambiguous. The CDR3 contains 15 residues. V lost 3 bases and J 2 bases, leaving 12 bases between the germline ends. Germline CDR1 is MGHDK and CDR2 is SYGVNS. Written as DNA, the CDR3 is TGTGCCAGCAGTGATTTAGGAGCCCCCACAGATACGCAGTATTTT. As protein: CASSDLGAPTDTQYF.